Below are 8 T cell receptor beta chains sequenced from a single sample in a study of Graves' ophthalmopathy and Graves' hyperthyroidism. Amplified material comprised TCR beta CDR3 regions derived from RNA transcripts. Amplification began with first-round RT-PCR using HTBI primers, then second-round multiplex PCR was performed. In TCRdb, the multiplex PCR reads were re-called with MiXCR into one record per CDR3 protein. The sample consists of about 400,000 distinct CDR3 sequences, around 17% of them appearing once. The sample taken for sequencing was peripheral blood. Receptors were obtained from a woman between 18 and 30 years old with Graves' ophthalmopathy.

The chain carries TRBV9 and TRBJ2-7; TRBD1 agrees at 8 bases. V lost 2 bases to trimming and J lost 3 bases; unmatched junction nucleotides: 7. This CDR3 comprises 15 residues. Germline-derived CDR1 and CDR2 are SGDLS and YYNGEE. The CDR3 loop reads CASSVSFTGGYEQYF. In nucleotides, the CDR3 is TGTGCCAGCAGCGTTTCTTTTACAGGGGGCTACGAGCAGTACTTC.

In this sample, this clonotype turned up many times. The chain has TRBV6-2 or TRBV6-3 and TRBJ1-2; no clear D gene. This CDR3 is built from 13 residues. The germline V and J ends were trimmed by 5 bases and 5 bases, with 12 bases remaining between them. The V gene's germline CDR1 is MNHEY and CDR2 SVGEGT. The CDR3: CASSRRTGYGYTF. The CDR3 region has the DNA TGTGCCAGCAGTCGGAGGACGGGGTATGGCTACACCTTC.

The chain has TRBV12-3 or TRBV12-4 and TRBJ1-1, with 7 bases that match TRBD1. The CDR3 extends over 14 amino acids. Trimming at V came to 3 bases and at J to 4 bases, leaving 5 bases not matched to a gene. The CDR3 loop reads CASSLDRRTTEAFF. In DNA form, the CDR3 reads TGTGCCAGCAGTTTGGACAGGCGAACCACTGAAGCTTTCTTT.

This clonotype occurred many times. The rearrangement links TRBV12-3 or TRBV12-4 to TRBJ2-5, with a tentative D call TRBD1 (6 bases). The ends were cut back, 6 bases at V and 2 bases at J, with 22 bases in the middle. There are 17 residues in the CDR3. CDR3 in DNA: TGTGCCAGCAGGCCCGATAGAAGCGACAGGTATCAAGAGACCCAGTACTTC. Translating gives CASRPDRSDRYQETQYF.

This clonotype was seen a handful of times. The J gene is TRBJ2-7, the V gene TRBV2; D ambiguous. This CDR3 has 13 residues. The germline V and J ends were trimmed by 8 bases and 3 bases, with 14 bases remaining between them. Germline CDR1 is SNHLY and CDR2 is FYNNEI. CDR3 sequence (DNA): TGTGCCAGCGGGTACCCGAGTAACTACGAGCAGTACTTC. This codes for CASGYPSNYEQYF.

This clonotype was found many times. Because the CDR3 is missing its conserved closing phenylalanine or tryptophan, this is likely a read error. The CDR3 nucleotides read TGTGCCACCAGCTTGGAGGGAACCTACGAGCAGTACTCC. It is translated as CATSLEGTYEQYS. The rearrangement joins TRBV15 to TRBJ2-7, with D tentatively TRBD2 (6 bases). Deletions cut 5 bases from V and 2 bases from J, with 10 bases between. Germline loops: CDR1 LNHNV, CDR2 YYDKDF (reference sequence). The CDR3 covers 13 residues.

This clonotype came up many times. The chain is built from TRBV27 and TRBJ2-5, with D unresolved. V was shortened by 8 bases and J by 6 bases, with 13 bases between the two germline ends. Germline loops: CDR1 MNHEY, CDR2 SMNVEV (reference sequence). The CDR3 spans 12 residues. DNA for the CDR3: TGTGCCAGCCTATCGCCCCAGCAGACCCAGTACTTC. Protein sequence: CASLSPQQTQYF.

This chain links TRBV28 with TRBJ2-7; 10 nucleotides match TRBD2. Germline lookup yields CDR1 MDHEN and CDR2 SYDVKM. Trimming cost V 5 bases and J 6 bases; bases outside gene matches: 7. The CDR3 sequence is 14 residues long. The CDR3 is CASSLAGVISEQYF. The CDR3 DNA follows: TGTGCCAGCAGTCTAGCGGGAGTCATCTCCGAGCAGTACTTC.